This TCR beta chain was obtained from a study of blood T cell repertoires in COVID-19. In the study overall: Material from acute and convalescent COVID-19 was sourced from the United States, Italy and Spain. Sample material is recorded as cDNA or gDNA derived from T cells, B-cell-depleted T cells, or PBMCs.

The repertoire was sequenced with immunoSEQ multiplex PCR; TCRdb's copy has only in-frame clones and lacks some. Found here are around 300,000 clones, 88% of them singletons; the top ten hold just under 1%. Cohort 3 recovered donors had two negative PCRs, clearance, or symptom resolution. Per germline, CDR1 LNHNV and CDR2 YYDKDF (reference sequence). The CDR3 is 15 amino acids. The junction had 4 bases not matched to a gene; V was cut back by 2 bases and J by 1 base. The chain combines TRBV15 with TRBJ2-7, with 8 bases matching TRBD2. The source of this sequence is a woman in her twenties or thirties who had recovered from COVID-19. Sequencing was carried out using PBMCs or T cells enriched from blood (not recorded which). The CDR3 sequence is CATSRTGGTSYEQYF. In DNA, the CDR3 is TGTGCCACCAGCAGAACGGGGGGGACTTCCTACGAGCAGTACTTC.